The sequence of this T cell receptor beta chain was determined in a study of tumour-infiltrating T cells in Burkitt lymphoma. The overall study: Patients covered every epidemiological subtype of Burkitt lymphoma. Repertoire clonality predicted overall and progression-free survival. Study-wide findings and caveats: Several public clonotypes were shared across many Burkitt lymphoma patients.

Profiling relied on immunoSEQ multiplex PCR, and the TCRdb table lists in-frame clones only, not all of them. Among about 6,600 clones listed, over 75% were seen once. Details on this clone: Antigen unknown.

V dropped 3 bases and J dropped 5 bases, with 8 bases sitting between them. This CDR3 comprises 12 residues. Germline V gives CDR1 SGHRS, CDR2 YFSETQ. The source material was tumor tissue. This chain links TRBV5-1 with TRBJ2-5; D is ambiguous. The receptor's source is a human donor with Burkitt lymphoma. CDR3 sequence (DNA): TGCGCCAGCAGCTCGGGTGGGGAGACCCAGTACTTC. Residues: CASSSGGETQYF.